Listed below are T cell receptor beta chains from one sample, sequenced in a study of blood T cell repertoires in COVID-19. The protocol was immunoSEQ multiplex PCR, while the TCRdb copy is restricted to in-frame clones and leaves out a portion. The profile shows about 150,000 clones, approximately 85% of them singletons. Source material: peripheral blood. The receptors were gathered from an older woman with COVID-19, enrolled during active disease. Each CDR3 is given with its conserved first and last residue. The D gene is left open where the match is weak. Clone size is given for some rows only: seen once, a few or many times, or a class if the clone is expanded.

j_call v_call cdr3_length clone_size d_call cdr3_aa cdr3_nt
TRBJ1-2 TRBV7-9 13 NA TRBD1 CASSFGQGLGDTF TGTGCCAGCAGCTTTGGACAGGGACTGGGGGACACCTTC
TRBJ2-7 TRBV7-9 16 once TRBD1 CASSLGTGQDYYEQYF TGTGCCAGCAGCTTAGGTACGGGACAGGACTACTACGAGCAGTACTTC
TRBJ1-5 TRBV11-2 18 NA TRBD1 CASSPLKRRDRGNQPQHF TGTGCCAGCAGCCCTCTTAAGCGGCGGGACAGGGGAAATCAGCCCCAGCATTTT
TRBJ2-1 TRBV9 14 NA NA CASSVEGYLNEQFF TGTGCCAGCAGCGTCGAGGGATACCTCAATGAGCAGTTCTTC
TRBJ2-1 TRBV6-5 15 few NA CALGAEASSYNEQFF TGTGCCCTAGGGGCAGAAGCTAGCTCCTACAATGAGCAGTTCTTC
TRBJ2-4 TRBV10-1 18 NA TRBD1 CASSESGGQGAAKNIQYF TGCGCCAGCAGTGAGTCGGGTGGGCAGGGGGCTGCCAAAAACATTCAGTACTTC
TRBJ2-7 TRBV10-3 16 NA NA CAISAGESGAPYEQYF TGTGCCATCAGTGCCGGGGAGAGCGGTGCCCCCTACGAGCAGTACTTC
TRBJ2-3 TRBV7-8 15 NA TRBD2 CASTSGGPSTDTQYF TGTGCCAGCACTAGCGGGGGCCCAAGCACAGATACGCAGTATTTT
TRBJ2-7 TRBV28 15 NA TRBD1 CASKGGQGFSDEQYF TGTGCCAGCAAAGGGGGACAGGGGTTTTCGGACGAGCAGTACTTC
TRBJ2-5 TRBV6-5 16 NA TRBD1 CASSYSGQGVAETQYF TGTGCCAGCAGTTACTCGGGACAGGGGGTCGCAGAGACCCAGTACTTC
TRBJ2-1 TRBV5-1 16 NA NA CASSWGEKPSYNEQFF TGCGCCAGCAGCTGGGGAGAAAAGCCTTCCTACAATGAGCAGTTCTTC
TRBJ2-2 TRBV6-4 13 NA NA CASSSQGTGELFF TGTGCCAGCAGTTCTCAGGGGACCGGGGAGCTGTTTTTT
TRBJ2-2 TRBV18 16 NA TRBD1 CASSPPSGGNTGELFF TGTGCCAGCTCACCACCTTCAGGGGGGAACACCGGGGAGCTGTTTTTT
TRBJ1-3 TRBV5-4 15 NA NA CASSLVGASGNTIYF TGTGCCAGCAGCTTGGTGGGGGCTAGTGGAAACACCATATATTTT
TRBJ2-1 TRBV25-1 15 NA TRBD1 CASSRGQGNYNEQFF TGTGCCAGCAGTCGGGGACAGGGGAACTACAATGAGCAGTTCTTC
TRBJ1-1 TRBV27 13 few NA CASSFQRGQKAFF TGTGCCAGCAGTTTCCAACGTGGCCAGAAAGCTTTCTTT
TRBJ1-5 TRBV6-5 15 many TRBD1 CASSHGQGGIGPQHF TGTGCCAGCAGCCACGGACAGGGAGGAATTGGGCCCCAGCATTTT
TRBJ2-7 TRBV11-3 15 NA TRBD2 CASSAREGFLYEQYF TGTGCCAGCAGCGCCCGGGAGGGGTTTCTCTACGAGCAGTACTTC
TRBJ2-7 TRBV12-3/TRBV12-4 13 few NA CASSLDPGYEQYF TGTGCCAGCAGTTTAGATCCGGGCTACGAGCAGTACTTC
TRBJ1-2 TRBV7-8 14 NA NA CASSASTANYGYTF TGTGCCAGCAGCGCCTCGACAGCTAACTATGGCTACACCTTC
TRBJ2-2 TRBV19 15 NA NA CASSIEGLNTGELFF TGTGCCAGTAGTATTGAGGGATTGAACACCGGGGAGCTGTTTTTT
TRBJ1-2 TRBV11-2 14 NA NA CASSPLGGFYGYTF TGTGCCAGCAGCCCGCTAGGGGGTTTCTATGGCTACACCTTC
TRBJ2-7 TRBV5-1 13 NA TRBD1 CASSFTGDYEQYF TGCGCCAGCAGCTTCACAGGGGACTACGAGCAGTACTTC
TRBJ2-7 TRBV9 15 NA NA CASSARVGRGYEQYF TGTGCCAGCAGCGCGAGGGTTGGCAGGGGCTACGAGCAGTACTTC
TRBJ1-1 TRBV27 13 NA TRBD1 CASSLYRGPEAFF TGTGCCAGCAGTTTATACAGGGGACCTGAAGCTTTCTTT
TRBJ1-3 TRBV7-8 21 NA NA CASSLASDSSWGQDSGNTIYF TGTGCCAGCAGCTTAGCTAGTGATAGTAGTTGGGGACAAGACTCTGGAAACACCATATATTTT
TRBJ1-6 TRBV19 17 NA NA CASRGPFPSSYNSPLHF TGTGCCAGTCGAGGGCCCTTCCCGAGCTCCTATAATTCACCCCTCCACTTT
TRBJ2-2 TRBV7-3 16 once TRBD1 CASSLKWTGFAGELFF TGTGCCAGCAGCTTAAAGTGGACAGGGTTCGCCGGGGAGCTGTTTTTT
TRBJ1-2 TRBV28 15 NA NA CASSPTGGLRYGYTF TGTGCCAGCAGTCCCACGGGAGGATTACGGTATGGCTACACCTTC
TRBJ2-5 TRBV9 14 NA TRBD2 CASSYSGDEETQYF TGTGCCAGCAGCTATAGCGGGGATGAAGAGACCCAGTACTTC
TRBJ2-7 TRBV9 14 NA NA CASSVDQGLDEQYF TGTGCCAGCAGCGTAGATCAGGGGTTGGACGAGCAGTACTTC
TRBJ1-5 TRBV19 18 NA TRBD1 CASSIGSTGALSNQPQHF TGTGCCAGTAGTATCGGTTCGACAGGGGCGCTCTCCAATCAGCCCCAGCATTTT
TRBJ1-1 TRBV18 19 NA TRBD1 CASSQRDRGRIGIPTEAFF TGTGCCAGCTCACAAAGAGACAGGGGGCGGATAGGGATCCCCACTGAAGCTTTCTTT
TRBJ2-1 TRBV27 15 NA NA CASARWGPGPNEQFF TGTGCCAGCGCTCGCTGGGGGCCTGGTCCCAATGAGCAGTTCTTC
TRBJ2-3 TRBV2 15 once TRBD1 CVKKGDRGDRDTQYF TGTGTCAAAAAGGGGGACAGGGGGGACAGGGATACGCAGTATTTT
TRBJ2-6 TRBV6-5 13 few NA CASTSSGANVLTF TGTGCCAGCACTAGCTCTGGGGCCAACGTCCTGACTTTC
TRBJ2-1 TRBV5-1 14 NA NA CASSAGDGNNEQFF TGCGCCAGCAGCGCAGGGGACGGGAACAATGAGCAGTTCTTC
TRBJ1-5 TRBV7-9 16 few TRBD1 CASSLGDRGAGQPQHF TGTGCCAGCAGCTTAGGGGACAGGGGGGCTGGGCAGCCCCAGCATTTT
TRBJ1-1 TRBV4-2 13 NA TRBD1 CASSPDRGTEAFF TGTGCCAGCAGCCCGGACAGGGGCACTGAAGCTTTCTTT
TRBJ2-3 TRBV7-6 15 NA TRBD2 CASSQGTSGTDTQYF TGTGCCAGCAGCCAAGGGACTAGCGGAACAGATACGCAGTATTTT
TRBJ2-5 TRBV6-6 16 NA NA CASSSDAGVGQETQYF TGTGCCAGCAGTTCCGATGCAGGGGTTGGGCAAGAGACCCAGTACTTC
TRBJ1-1 TRBV6-5 15 once TRBD1 CASSLQGARDTEAFF TGTGCCAGCAGCCTCCAGGGGGCGAGGGACACTGAAGCTTTCTTT
TRBJ2-5 TRBV3-1/TRBV3-2 16 NA TRBD2 CASSNGLASPEETQYF TGTGCCAGCAGTAACGGACTAGCGAGTCCCGAGGAGACCCAGTACTTC
TRBJ2-5 TRBV7-2 15 NA TRBD2 CASSTGLAGWETQYF TGTGCCAGCAGTACAGGACTAGCGGGGTGGGAGACCCAGTACTTC
TRBJ1-1 TRBV18 16 few NA CASSPRITSEGTEAFF TGTGCCAGCTCACCACGGATAACCTCCGAGGGCACTGAAGCTTTCTTT
TRBJ1-1 TRBV19 17 NA NA CASSPLPGRESTTEAFF TGTGCCAGTAGTCCTCTACCTGGGCGTGAGTCGACCACTGAAGCTTTCTTT
TRBJ2-6 TRBV4-2 18 NA NA CASSQDVKGASGANVLTF TGTGCCAGCAGCCAAGATGTTAAAGGGGCCTCTGGGGCCAACGTCCTGACTTTC
TRBJ1-5 TRBV27 15 NA TRBD1 CASSPTPGTAQPQHF TGTGCCAGCAGTCCGACCCCCGGGACAGCTCAGCCCCAGCATTTT
TRBJ1-2 TRBV27 16 NA TRBD1 CASRQGQGWLVGGYTF TGTGCCAGCAGGCAGGGACAGGGGTGGCTCGTAGGGGGCTACACCTTC
TRBJ2-1 TRBV19 14 NA NA CASSKGTGYGEQFF TGTGCCAGTAGTAAGGGAACAGGGTACGGTGAGCAGTTCTTC
TRBJ1-2 TRBV27 13 once NA CASSRAGLYGYTF TGTGCCAGCAGTCGAGCGGGGCTCTATGGCTACACCTTC
TRBJ2-2 TRBV10-1 20 few TRBD1 CASSGRRGPGGEVNTGELFF TGCGCCAGCAGTGGGAGAAGGGGGCCAGGGGGCGAGGTGAACACCGGGGAGCTGTTTTTT
TRBJ1-2 TRBV30 12 few NA CAWTRVSYGYTF TGTGCCTGGACCAGGGTTTCGTATGGCTACACCTTC
TRBJ1-1 TRBV19 14 NA NA CASIPPRGASSAFF TGTGCCAGTATCCCTCCCAGGGGTGCTTCCTCAGCTTTCTTT